One sample yielded the 2 T cell receptor beta chains listed below, sequenced in a study of response to subunit inactivated influenza vaccine. TCRdb recomputed calls from the RT-PCR reads with MiXCR, one row per CDR3 protein. The sample includes some 640,000 distinct CDR3 sequences, roughly 13% seen only once; the top ten take approximately 7%. Sequencing used PBMCs from blood, obtained 14 to 15 days before vaccination. Every receptor here comes from a man in his fifties who received an inactivated influenza vaccine.

The CDR3 sequence: CASRISAPRDEQFF. The CDR3 DNA reads TGTGCCAGCAGAATTAGCGCCCCTCGGGATGAGCAGTTCTTC. This chain joins TRBV6-1 and TRBJ2-1; weak D call: TRBD2 (5 bases). The CDR3 contains 14 residues. Per the germline V gene, CDR1 is MNHNS and CDR2 is SASEGT. The V end lost 6 bases, the J end lost 8 bases, and 17 bases lay between the germline ends.

The rearrangement joins TRBV20-1 to TRBJ2-2; 9 bases are shared with TRBD2. Germline V gives CDR1 DFQATT, CDR2 SNEGSKA (reference sequence). Trimming at V came to 5 bases and at J to 2 bases, leaving 15 bases not matched to a gene. The CDR3 runs to 18 residues. The CDR3 coding sequence is TGCAGTGCTGTCCCCAGTGGTCAGCGGGGGGTAAACACCGGGGAGCTGTTTTTT. Translation: CSAVPSGQRGVNTGELFF.